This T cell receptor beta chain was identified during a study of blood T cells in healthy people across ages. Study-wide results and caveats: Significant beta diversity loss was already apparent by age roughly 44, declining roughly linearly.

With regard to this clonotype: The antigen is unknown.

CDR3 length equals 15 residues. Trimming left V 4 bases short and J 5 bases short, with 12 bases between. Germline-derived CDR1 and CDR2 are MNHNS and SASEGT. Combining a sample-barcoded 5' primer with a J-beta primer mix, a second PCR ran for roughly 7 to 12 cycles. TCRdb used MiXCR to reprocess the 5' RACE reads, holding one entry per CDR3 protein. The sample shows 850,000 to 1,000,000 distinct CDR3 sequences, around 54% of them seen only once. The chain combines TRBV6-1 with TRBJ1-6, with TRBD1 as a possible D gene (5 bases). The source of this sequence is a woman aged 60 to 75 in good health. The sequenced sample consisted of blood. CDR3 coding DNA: TGTGCCAGCAGTGCTGCAGGGAGAAATAATTCACCCCTCCACTTT. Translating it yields CASSAAGRNNSPLHF.